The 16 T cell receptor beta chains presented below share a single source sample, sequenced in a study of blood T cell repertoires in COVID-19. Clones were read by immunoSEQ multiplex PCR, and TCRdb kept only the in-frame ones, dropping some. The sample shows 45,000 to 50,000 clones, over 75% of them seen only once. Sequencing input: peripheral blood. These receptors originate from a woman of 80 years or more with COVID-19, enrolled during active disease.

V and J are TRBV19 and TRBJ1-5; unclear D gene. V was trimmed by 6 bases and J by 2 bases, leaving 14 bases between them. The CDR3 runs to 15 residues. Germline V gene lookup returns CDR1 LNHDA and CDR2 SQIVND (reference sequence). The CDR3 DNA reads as TGTGCCAGTAGCTCTGGGCCGAGTCGCAATCAGCCCCAGCATTTT. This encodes CASSSGPSRNQPQHF.

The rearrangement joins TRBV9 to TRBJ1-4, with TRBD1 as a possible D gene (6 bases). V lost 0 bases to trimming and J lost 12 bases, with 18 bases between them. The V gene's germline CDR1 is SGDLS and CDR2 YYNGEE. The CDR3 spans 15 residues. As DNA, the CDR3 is TGTGCCAGCAGCGTAGGGCCACAGGGACACCACGAACTGTTTTTT. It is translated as CASSVGPQGHHELFF.

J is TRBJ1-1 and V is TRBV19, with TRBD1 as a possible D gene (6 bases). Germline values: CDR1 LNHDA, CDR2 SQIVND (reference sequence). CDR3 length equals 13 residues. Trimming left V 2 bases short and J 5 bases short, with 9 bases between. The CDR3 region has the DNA TGTGCCAGTAGTATATTGGGGACAACTGAAGCTTTCTTT. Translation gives CASSILGTTEAFF.

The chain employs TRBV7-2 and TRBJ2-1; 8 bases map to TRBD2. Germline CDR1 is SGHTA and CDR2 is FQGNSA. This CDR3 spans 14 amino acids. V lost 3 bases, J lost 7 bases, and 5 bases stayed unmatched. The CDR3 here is CASSFKRETNEQFF. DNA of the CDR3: TGTGCCAGCAGCTTCAAGCGGGAGACGAATGAGCAGTTCTTC.

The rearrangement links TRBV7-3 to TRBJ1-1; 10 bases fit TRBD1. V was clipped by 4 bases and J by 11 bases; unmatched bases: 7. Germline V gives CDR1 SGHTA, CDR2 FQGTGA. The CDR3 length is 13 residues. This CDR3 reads CASSSGQGLRAFF. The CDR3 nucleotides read TGTGCCAGCAGCTCGGGACAGGGGTTGCGGGCTTTCTTT.

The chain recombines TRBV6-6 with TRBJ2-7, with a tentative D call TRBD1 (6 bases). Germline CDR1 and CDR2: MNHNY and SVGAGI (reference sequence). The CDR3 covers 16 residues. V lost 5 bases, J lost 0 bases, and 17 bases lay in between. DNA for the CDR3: TGTGCCAGCAGTAAAATCTCCGGGACATTCTCCTACGAGCAGTACTTC. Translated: CASSKISGTFSYEQYF.

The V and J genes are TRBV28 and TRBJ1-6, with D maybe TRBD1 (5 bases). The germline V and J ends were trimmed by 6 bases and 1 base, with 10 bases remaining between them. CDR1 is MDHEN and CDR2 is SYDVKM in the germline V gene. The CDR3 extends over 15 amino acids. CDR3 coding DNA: TGTGCCAGCAGACCTAGGGGTTCCTATAATTCACCCCTCCACTTT. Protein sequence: CASRPRGSYNSPLHF.

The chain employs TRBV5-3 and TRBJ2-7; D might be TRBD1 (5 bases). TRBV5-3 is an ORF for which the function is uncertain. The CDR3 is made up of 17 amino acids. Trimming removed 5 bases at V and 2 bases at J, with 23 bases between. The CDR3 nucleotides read TGTGCCAGAAGGGTGGTGATTTGGGGCACGGCGACCTACGAGCAGTACTTC. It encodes CARRVVIWGTATYEQYF.

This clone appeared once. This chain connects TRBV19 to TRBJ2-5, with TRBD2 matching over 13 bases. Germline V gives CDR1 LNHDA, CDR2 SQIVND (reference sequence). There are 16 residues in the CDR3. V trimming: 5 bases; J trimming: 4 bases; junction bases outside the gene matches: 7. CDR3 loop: CASSPPGLAGVETQYF. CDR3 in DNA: TGTGCCAGTAGTCCCCCCGGACTAGCGGGAGTAGAGACCCAGTACTTC.

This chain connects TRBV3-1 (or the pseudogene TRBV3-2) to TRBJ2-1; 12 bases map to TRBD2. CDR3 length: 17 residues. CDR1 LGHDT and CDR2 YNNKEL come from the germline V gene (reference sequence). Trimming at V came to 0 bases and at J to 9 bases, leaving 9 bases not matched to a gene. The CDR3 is CASSQDPSGGERGEQFF. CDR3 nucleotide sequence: TGTGCCAGCAGCCAAGACCCTAGCGGGGGGGAGCGAGGTGAGCAGTTCTTC.

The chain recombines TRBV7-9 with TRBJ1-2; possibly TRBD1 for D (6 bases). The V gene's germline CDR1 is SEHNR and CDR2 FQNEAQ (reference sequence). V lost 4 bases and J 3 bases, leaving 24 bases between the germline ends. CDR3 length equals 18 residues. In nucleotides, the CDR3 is TGTGCCAGCAGCTACACAGGGTGGGGGTCCTCGATGGACTATGGCTACACCTTC. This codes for CASSYTGWGSSMDYGYTF.

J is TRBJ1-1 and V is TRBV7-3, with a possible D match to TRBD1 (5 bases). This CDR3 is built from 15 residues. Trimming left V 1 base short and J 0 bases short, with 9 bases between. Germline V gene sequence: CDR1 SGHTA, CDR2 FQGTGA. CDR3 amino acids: CASSLSRGMNTEAFF. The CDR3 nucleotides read TGTGCCAGCAGCTTAAGTCGGGGGATGAACACTGAAGCTTTCTTT. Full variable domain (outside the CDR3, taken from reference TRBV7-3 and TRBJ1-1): GAGVSQTPSNKVTEKGKYVELRCDPISGHTALYWYRQSLGQGPEFLIYFQGTGAADDSGLPNDRFFAVRPEGSVSTLKIQRTERGDSAVYLCASSLSRGMNTEAFFGQGTRLTVV.

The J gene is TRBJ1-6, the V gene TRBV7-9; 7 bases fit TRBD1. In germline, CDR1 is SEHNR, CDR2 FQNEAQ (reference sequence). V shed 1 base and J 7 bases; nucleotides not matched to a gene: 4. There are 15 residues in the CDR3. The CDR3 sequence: CASSLDRGFNSPLHF. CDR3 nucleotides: TGTGCCAGCAGCTTAGACAGGGGTTTCAATTCACCCCTCCACTTT.

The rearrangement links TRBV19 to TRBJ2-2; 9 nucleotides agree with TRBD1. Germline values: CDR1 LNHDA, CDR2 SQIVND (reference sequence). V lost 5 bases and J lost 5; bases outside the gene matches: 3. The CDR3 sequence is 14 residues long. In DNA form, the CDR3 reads TGTGCCAGTAGTTGGGGACAGGGTACCGGGGAGCTGTTTTTT. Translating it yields CASSWGQGTGELFF.

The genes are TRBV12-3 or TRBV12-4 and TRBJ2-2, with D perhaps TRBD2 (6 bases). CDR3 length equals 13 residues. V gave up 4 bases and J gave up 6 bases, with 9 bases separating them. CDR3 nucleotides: TGTGCCAGCAGTTCCCCTAGCGCCGGGGAGCTGTTTTTT. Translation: CASSSPSAGELFF.

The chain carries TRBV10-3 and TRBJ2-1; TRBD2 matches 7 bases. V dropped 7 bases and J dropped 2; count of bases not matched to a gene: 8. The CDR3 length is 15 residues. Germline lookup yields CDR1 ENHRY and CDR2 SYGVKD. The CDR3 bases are TGTGCCATCAATGGAGCGGGAAATACCTACAATGAGCAGTTCTTC. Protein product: CAINGAGNTYNEQFF.